The 28 T cell receptor beta chains below all came from one sample that was sequenced in a study of blood T cells in healthy people across ages. Then a second PCR, running roughly 7 to 12 cycles, was carried out with a sample-barcoded 5' primer and a J-beta primer mix. TCRdb redid the calling of the 5' RACE reads with MiXCR, one entry per CDR3 protein. This table has 600,000 to 800,000 distinct CDR3 sequences, around 20% appearing once. What was sequenced was blood. The receptors originated from a man in his sixties or seventies in good health.

This clonotype was seen more than once but under ten times. The chain is built from TRBV6-5 and TRBJ2-7; 14 nucleotides match TRBD2. The CDR3 has 17 amino acids. Trimming at V came to 2 bases and at J to 5 bases, leaving 8 bases not matched to a gene. The germline V gene has CDR1 MNHEY and CDR2 SVGAGI. The CDR3 is CASSYLDGTSGSNEQYF. As DNA, the CDR3 is TGTGCCAGCAGTTACCTCGACGGGACTAGCGGGAGTAACGAGCAGTACTTC.

This chain joins TRBV29-1 and TRBJ2-1; a weak D match, TRBD1 (5 bases). V shed 0 bases and J shed 5 bases, with 11 bases lying between them. The CDR3 runs to 14 residues. Germline V CDR1 and CDR2: SQVTM, ANQGSEA. In nucleotides, the CDR3 is TGCAGCGTTGAAGAGATAGGCAGGGACAATGAGCAGTTCTTC. Protein: CSVEEIGRDNEQFF.

This clonotype occurred a few times. The V and J genes are TRBV4-1 and TRBJ2-5, with D maybe TRBD2 (5 bases). The CDR3 is 14 residues long. Germline-derived CDR1 and CDR2 are MGHRA and YSYEKL. V lost 4 bases and J 4 bases, leaving 13 bases between the germline ends. The CDR3 spells CASSPWARGETQYF. CDR3 bases: TGCGCCAGCAGCCCTTGGGCCCGGGGAGAGACCCAGTACTTC.

This chain uses TRBV29-1 with TRBJ2-5; D is uncertain. V lost 3 bases and J lost 1, with 15 bases in between. Germline V lookup: CDR1 SQVTM, CDR2 ANQGSEA. There are 15 residues in the CDR3. The CDR3 DNA follows: TGCAGCGTTGAGACCGGCTTGGAGTTCCAAGAGACCCAGTACTTC. Protein: CSVETGLEFQETQYF.

This clonotype was detected only once. The J gene is TRBJ2-7, the V gene TRBV5-6; 7 nucleotides agree with TRBD2. Trimming cost V 4 bases and J 3 bases; bases outside gene matches: 16. The germline CDR1 and CDR2 sequences are SGHDT and YYEEEE. The CDR3 runs to 17 residues. As DNA, the CDR3 is TGTGCCAGCAGCGCGTCTTCTAGAGGGAGGGCCGACTACGAGCAGTACTTC. Its protein is CASSASSRGRADYEQYF.

There are a few counts of this clonotype. CDR3 region: CASSPVIIQETQYF. CDR3 sequence (DNA): TGTGCCAGCAGCCCCGTAATAATCCAAGAGACCCAGTACTTC. J is TRBJ2-5 and V is TRBV6-2 or TRBV6-3; no definite D call. Trimming took off 6 bases at V and 1 base at J, with 12 bases between the two ends. The germline V gene encodes CDR1 MNHEY and CDR2 SVGEGT. This CDR3 spans 14 amino acids.

Only a few counts were recorded for this clonotype. The chain uses TRBV5-1 and TRBJ2-1; TRBD2 aligns across 9 bases. CDR3 length: 16 residues. From germline, CDR1 is SGHRS and CDR2 YFSETQ. V was clipped by 0 bases and J by 5 bases; unmatched bases: 6. The CDR3 DNA sequence: TGCGCCAGCAGCTTGGAGGCTAGCGGGACAAACAATGAGCAGTTCTTC. This gives the protein CASSLEASGTNNEQFF.

This clonotype was observed a handful of times. This chain uses TRBV6-2 or TRBV6-3 with TRBJ2-7, with 7 bases lining up with TRBD2. V shed 0 bases and J 0 bases; nucleotides not matched to a gene: 14. The CDR3 is 19 residues long. The germline V gene encodes CDR1 MNHEY and CDR2 SVGEGT. As DNA, the CDR3 is TGTGCCAGCAGTTACTCAACGAGAGGCGGGAGCGAAAGCTCCTACGAGCAGTACTTC. Translated, it gives CASSYSTRGGSESSYEQYF.

There are a few counts of this clonotype. V gene TRBV3-1 combines with J gene TRBJ2-1; 8 bases align to TRBD1. The J call may not be correct, given that the DNA end is closer to TRBJ2-7. Germline V gene lookup returns CDR1 LGHDT and CDR2 YNNKEL (reference sequence). The length of the CDR3 is 15 residues. As DNA, the CDR3 is TGTGCCAGCAGCCTTCTACCGGGACAGGTTCACGAGCAGTACTTC. As protein: CASSLLPGQVHEQYF.

The rearrangement links TRBV19 to TRBJ2-5; no definite D call. The V gene lost 3 bases and the J gene lost 2 bases, with 13 bases spanning the gap. Germline V gives CDR1 LNHDA, CDR2 SQIVND (reference sequence). The CDR3 loop spans 15 amino acids. The DNA for the CDR3 is TGTGCCAGTAGTATTGTTGGAGCCGGGCAAGAGACCCAGTACTTC. Protein: CASSIVGAGQETQYF.

This clonotype was observed a handful of times. This chain joins TRBV6-5 and TRBJ2-1; no clear D. TRBJ2-5 explains the end of the DNA better; the J call may be wrong. Germline loops: CDR1 MNHEY, CDR2 SVGAGI. The CDR3 has 15 amino acids. The CDR3 sequence: CASSYSTATQETQYF. DNA for the CDR3: TGTGCCAGCAGTTACTCGACCGCCACCCAAGAGACCCAGTACTTC.

The chain recombines TRBV20-1 with TRBJ1-1, with D tentatively TRBD1 (6 bases). In germline, CDR1 is DFQATT, CDR2 SNEGSKA (reference sequence). The CDR3 sequence is 14 residues long. V was cut by 2 bases and J by 0 bases, with 10 bases left in between. This chain's CDR3 is CSARTGRMNTEAFF. CDR3 coding DNA: TGCAGTGCTAGAACAGGGAGGATGAACACTGAAGCTTTCTTT.

V gene TRBV30 combines with J gene TRBJ2-2, with D tentatively TRBD1 (6 bases). Trimming left V 4 bases short and J 1 base short, with 13 bases between. The length of the CDR3 is 15 residues. Germline V gene lookup returns CDR1 GTSNPN and CDR2 SVGIG (reference sequence). The CDR3 bases are TGTGCCTGGAAGCAGGGGACGCTGAACACCGGGGAGCTGTTTTTT. Encoded protein: CAWKQGTLNTGELFF.

This clonotype was observed a handful of times. One junction end does not reproduce the germline sequence, and a read error may be involved. This chain joins TRBV9 and TRBJ2-7; 8 nucleotides align to TRBD1. Germline assignment: CDR1 SGDLS and CDR2 YYNGEE. The CDR3 contains 15 residues. The CDR3 nucleotides are TGTGCCGGCAGCGGCGGGGACAGGAGTTCCTACGAGCAGTACTTC. It is translated as CAGSGGDRSSYEQYF. The full variable domain, completed using reference TRBV9 and TRBJ2-7, is DSGVTQTPKHLITATGQRVTLRCSPRSGDLSVYWYQQSLDQGLQFLIQYYNGEERAKGNILERFSAQQFPDLHSELNLSSLELGDSALYFCAGSGGDRSSYEQYFGPGTRLTVT.

In this sample, this clonotype turned up a few times. This chain connects TRBV5-1 to TRBJ2-3; TRBD2 agrees at 9 bases. Germline V CDR1 and CDR2: SGHRS, YFSETQ. The CDR3 is made up of 16 amino acids. The V and J ends lost 4 bases and 1 base, in that order; junction bases with no gene match: 7. The CDR3 DNA reads as TGCGCCAGCAGCCCGGGGACTAGCACTGGCACAGATACGCAGTATTTT. Its protein product is CASSPGTSTGTDTQYF.

This clonotype came up a few times. This chain connects TRBV2 to TRBJ2-1; D possibly corresponds to TRBD2 (6 bases). Per the germline V gene, CDR1 is SNHLY and CDR2 is FYNNEI. The CDR3 loop spans 13 amino acids. The V end lost 10 bases, the J end lost 4 bases, and 14 bases lay between the germline ends. For the CDR3, the DNA is TGTGCCACCAAGGGACTGCAATACAATGAGCAGTTCTTC. This translates into CATKGLQYNEQFF.

This chain joins TRBV12-3 or TRBV12-4 and TRBJ2-1; D gene ambiguous. Trimming took off 6 bases at V and 8 bases at J, with 17 bases between the two ends. The CDR3 spans 14 residues. CDR3 DNA sequence: TGTGCCAGCAGGGAAAGAAGTGGGCCGGATGAGCAGTTCTTC. It specifies CASRERSGPDEQFF.

The CDR3 loop is CASSLDHRGYTF. The CDR3 DNA reads TGTGCCAGCAGCTTGGACCACCGTGGCTACACCTTC. The chain has TRBV5-6 and TRBJ1-2, with D hard to call. The CDR3 has 12 residues. Germline values: CDR1 SGHDT, CDR2 YYEEEE. The V end lost 0 bases, the J end lost 7 bases, and 7 bases lay between the germline ends.

The chain recombines TRBV15 with TRBJ2-7; 8 bases match TRBD1. The germline gives CDR1 LNHNV, CDR2 YYDKDF (reference sequence). The junction had 9 bases not matched to a gene; V was cut back by 3 bases and J by 5 bases. The length of the CDR3 is 15 residues. As DNA, the CDR3 is TGTGCCACCAGCAGCCGGGACAGGAGGATGGACGAGCAGTACTTC. Amino acid sequence: CATSSRDRRMDEQYF.

This clonotype was found many times. The CDR3 loop reads CASSGGQGNSNQPQHF. As DNA, the CDR3 is TGCGCCAGCAGCGGAGGACAGGGAAATAGCAATCAGCCCCAGCATTTT. The V and J genes are TRBV5-1 and TRBJ1-5; 8 bases map to TRBD1. The germline V gene has CDR1 SGHRS and CDR2 YFSETQ. The CDR3 extends over 16 amino acids. V shed 4 bases, J shed 0 bases, and the junction held 6 bases outside the gene matches.

In this sample, this clonotype turned up a few times. The chain recombines TRBV6-6 with TRBJ2-4; 10 bases are shared with TRBD2. V shed 0 bases and J 5 bases; nucleotides not matched to a gene: 10. From germline, CDR1 is MNHNY and CDR2 SVGAGI (reference sequence). The CDR3 extends over 18 amino acids. As DNA, the CDR3 is TGTGCCAGCAGTTACTCGCGGACTAGCGGAGGGACTCAAAACATTCAGTACTTC. As protein: CASSYSRTSGGTQNIQYF.

This clonotype turned up a few times. V gene TRBV6-1 combines with J gene TRBJ2-5; 8 bases map to TRBD1. Germline values: CDR1 MNHNS, CDR2 SASEGT. Trimming cost V 6 bases and J 0 bases; bases outside gene matches: 3. The CDR3 length is 14 residues. The CDR3 bases are TGTGCCAGCAGGGGGGACAGGAACCAAGAGACCCAGTACTTC. It is translated as CASRGDRNQETQYF.

The chain combines TRBV20-1 with TRBJ2-3; 7 bases agree with TRBD1. This CDR3 has 15 amino acids. The V segment lost 0 bases and the J segment 5 bases; nucleotides outside the gene matches: 8. Germline V gene sequence: CDR1 DFQATT, CDR2 SNEGSKA (reference sequence). CDR3 sequence: CSARDHPHRGDTQYF. The DNA for the CDR3 is TGCAGTGCTAGAGATCATCCCCACAGGGGAGATACGCAGTATTTT.

This rearrangement joins TRBV3-1 to TRBJ2-7, with D maybe TRBD2 (5 bases). V lost 0 bases and J lost 4, with 13 bases in between. Looked up from germline, CDR1 is LGHDT and CDR2 is YNNKEL (reference sequence). This CDR3 contains 15 residues. Here the CDR3 reads CASSQDPGVSYEQYF. CDR3 nucleotide sequence: TGTGCCAGCAGCCAAGATCCCGGGGTCTCTTACGAGCAGTACTTC.

This clonotype has a handful of counts. CDR3 sequence (DNA): TGTGCCAGCAGTCCGGTGGGGGGAGGGTACAATGAGCAGTTCTTC. This gives the protein CASSPVGGGYNEQFF. The V call is TRBV28, the J call TRBJ2-1; 7 positions match TRBD2. The V gene's germline CDR1 is MDHEN and CDR2 SYDVKM. Trimming took 5 bases from V and 4 from J; bases not matched to a gene: 8. The CDR3 has 15 amino acids. The full variable domain, with the rest looked up from reference TRBV28 and TRBJ2-1, is DVKVTQSSRYLVKRTGEKVFLECVQDMDHENMFWYRQDPGLGLRLIYFSYDVKMKEKGDIPEGYSVSREKKERFSLILESASTNQTSMYLCASSPVGGGYNEQFFGPGTRLTVL.

This clonotype was recorded a few times. The genes are TRBV27 and TRBJ2-5; 8 nucleotides line up with TRBD1. The DNA end is more similar to TRBJ2-7, so the J call may be wrong. This CDR3 is 15 amino acids long. The V gene's germline CDR1 is MNHEY and CDR2 SMNVEV (reference sequence). The CDR3: CASSPKTGAPYEQYF. The CDR3 nucleotides read TGTGCCAGCAGTCCTAAGACAGGGGCGCCTTACGAGCAGTACTTC.

This chain links TRBV10-2 with TRBJ2-7; perhaps TRBD2 as D (6 bases). This CDR3 is built from 12 residues. The V end was cut by 2 bases, the J end by 6 bases, with 8 bases between. From germline, CDR1 is WSHSY and CDR2 SAAADI. This CDR3 reads CASSEKGGEQYF. In nucleotides, the CDR3 is TGCGCCAGCAGTGAGAAGGGAGGCGAGCAGTACTTC.

This clonotype was seen more than once but under ten times. The chain joins TRBV7-2 to TRBJ1-6; D unclear. V was shortened by 5 bases and J by 4 bases, with 6 bases between the two germline ends. Germline CDR1 is SGHTA and CDR2 is FQGNSA. CDR3 length equals 13 residues. Written as DNA, the CDR3 is TGTGCCAGCAGCCCGAATTATAATTCACCCCTCCACTTT. This translates into CASSPNYNSPLHF. The complete variable domain, with remaining parts taken from reference TRBV7-2 and TRBJ1-6, reads GAGVSQSPSNKVTEKGKDVELRCDPISGHTALYWYRQSLGQGLEFLIYFQGNSAPDKSGLPSDRFSAERTGGSVSTLTIQRTQQEDSAVYLCASSPNYNSPLHFGNGTRLTVT.